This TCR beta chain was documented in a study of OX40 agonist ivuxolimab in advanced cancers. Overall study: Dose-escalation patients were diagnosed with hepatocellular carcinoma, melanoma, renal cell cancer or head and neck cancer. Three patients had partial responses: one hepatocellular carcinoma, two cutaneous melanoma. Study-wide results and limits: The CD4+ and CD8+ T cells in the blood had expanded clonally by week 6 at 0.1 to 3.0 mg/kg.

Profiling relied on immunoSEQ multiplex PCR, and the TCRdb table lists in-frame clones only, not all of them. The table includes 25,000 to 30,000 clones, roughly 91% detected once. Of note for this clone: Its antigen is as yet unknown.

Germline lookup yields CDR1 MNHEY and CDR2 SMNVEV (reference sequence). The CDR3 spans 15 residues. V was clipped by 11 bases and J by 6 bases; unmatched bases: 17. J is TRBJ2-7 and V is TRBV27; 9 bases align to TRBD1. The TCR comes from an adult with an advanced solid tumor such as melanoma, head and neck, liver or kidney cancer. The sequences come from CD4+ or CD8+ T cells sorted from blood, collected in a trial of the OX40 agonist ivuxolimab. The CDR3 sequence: CAAKPIGTGRSEQYF. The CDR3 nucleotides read TGTGCCGCAAAGCCAATAGGGACAGGGAGGAGCGAGCAGTACTTC.